The 24 T cell receptor beta chains below come from one sample, sequenced in a study of beta chain features in type 1 diabetes. Study findings and constraints: Moderate but significant shortening of TCRB CDR3s was recorded in all four CD4+ subsets from Type 1 diabetes patients.

Their antigens are not known. The sequenced template was cDNA made from the entire isolated RNA. Method: immunoSEQ multiplex PCR; TCRdb's copy keeps in-frame clones and lacks some. Found here are around 180,000 clones, over 6% of them singletons; the top ten hold 0.5%. The sequenced sample was central memory CD4+ T cells from blood. The receptors originated from a man aged 18 to 30 with type 1 diabetes.

The rearrangement joins TRBV9 to TRBJ1-1; TRBD1 agrees at 7 bases. Unmatched junction bases numbered 2, after V lost 2 bases and J lost 1 base. This CDR3 contains 14 residues. Germline V gives CDR1 SGDLS, CDR2 YYNGEE. CDR3 DNA sequence: TGTGCCAGCAGCGTGACAGGGCAGAACACTGAAGCTTTCTTT. This codes for CASSVTGQNTEAFF.

The chain carries TRBV4-1 and TRBJ1-6, with 9 bases fitting TRBD1. V trimming: 4 bases; J trimming: 0 bases; junction bases outside the gene matches: 10. The CDR3 totals 19 residues. Germline-derived CDR1 and CDR2 are MGHRA and YSYEKL. The DNA of the CDR3 is TGCGCCAGCAGCCTTACCCCGGGACAGGGTAGCTCCTATAATTCACCCCTCCACTTT. Its translation: CASSLTPGQGSSYNSPLHF.

The V gene is TRBV7-2, the J gene TRBJ2-2; the match to TRBD1 covers 8 bases. The germline gives CDR1 SGHTA, CDR2 FQGNSA. This CDR3 comprises 18 residues. The J segment lost 5 bases and the V segment lost 5 bases, leaving 16 bases of the junction unmatched. For the CDR3, the DNA is TGTGCCAGCAGCCGATCCTATCAGACAGGGGTGATGACCGGGGAGCTGTTTTTT. This sequence encodes CASSRSYQTGVMTGELFF.

The V call is TRBV30, the J call TRBJ1-4; a weak D match, TRBD1 (5 bases). Per the germline V gene, CDR1 is GTSNPN and CDR2 is SVGIG (reference sequence). The CDR3 contains 14 residues. Trimming left V 7 bases short and J 8 bases short, with 20 bases between. CDR3 region: CASEIGGRGEKLFF. The CDR3 region has the DNA TGTGCCTCAGAAATCGGGGGTCGTGGGGAAAAACTGTTTTTT.

The CDR3 region is CAWSAALGDTDTQYF. CDR3 in DNA: TGTGCCTGGAGTGCCGCACTCGGGGACACAGATACGCAGTATTTT. The chain couples TRBV30 to TRBJ2-3; a weak D match, TRBD2 (5 bases). Trimming took 1 base from V and 2 from J, leaving 13 bases between them. The CDR3 is 15 residues long. CDR1 is GTSNPN, CDR2 SVGIG, per germline (reference sequence).

This chain uses TRBV28 with TRBJ2-3; the match to TRBD2 covers 8 bases. V lost 3 bases and J lost 2; bases outside the gene matches: 10. The CDR3 is made up of 17 amino acids. Germline values: CDR1 MDHEN, CDR2 SYDVKM. The CDR3 region is CASSFLQLREVTDTQYF. The CDR3 bases are TGTGCCAGCAGTTTTCTTCAGTTGCGGGAGGTCACAGATACGCAGTATTTT.

This chain connects TRBV5-1 to TRBJ2-7; 9 nucleotides agree with TRBD1. Germline V gene lookup returns CDR1 SGHRS and CDR2 YFSETQ. J lost 5 bases, V lost 2 bases, and 11 bases had no gene match. This CDR3 spans 16 amino acids. CDR3 sequence (DNA): TGCGCCAGCAGCTTTCCCCCTTCCGGGACAGGGAACGAGCAGTACTTC. It is translated as CASSFPPSGTGNEQYF.

V usage is TRBV6-4 and J usage is TRBJ2-1, with D tentatively TRBD2 (5 bases). V gave up 3 bases and J gave up 1 base, with 13 bases separating them. The germline V gene has CDR1 MRHNA and CDR2 SNTAGT. The CDR3 loop spans 16 amino acids. The CDR3 nucleotides are TGTGCCAGCAGTGATGGTCCCCGAGGGTCCTACAATGAGCAGTTCTTC. It yields the protein CASSDGPRGSYNEQFF.

This clone occurred a few times. The gene calls are TRBV28 and TRBJ1-6; a possible D gene is TRBD1 (5 bases). V was clipped by 4 bases and J by 12 bases, with 19 bases between them. CDR3 size: 15 residues. CDR1 and CDR2 (germline): MDHEN, SYDVKM. CDR3 sequence: CASSSTGTALRPLHF. DNA of the CDR3: TGTGCCAGCAGTTCTACCGGGACTGCCCTCCGACCCCTCCACTTT.

This clone was seen a few times. This chain uses TRBV29-1 with TRBJ2-3; D gene unclear. V lost 5 bases, J lost 1 base, and 13 bases lay in between. Germline V gives CDR1 SQVTM, CDR2 ANQGSEA. This CDR3 has 14 amino acids. CDR3 sequence (DNA): TGCAGCGTTAACCCCAGTGGTGGCACAGATACGCAGTATTTT. It yields the protein CSVNPSGGTDTQYF.

V is TRBV18 and J is TRBJ2-2; D uncertain. In germline, CDR1 is KGHSH, CDR2 LQKENI. The CDR3 spans 12 residues. Trimming took off 3 bases at V and 10 bases at J, with 9 bases between the two ends. CDR3: CASSPSSEELFF. CDR3 DNA: TGTGCCAGCTCACCTTCGAGCGAGGAGCTGTTTTTT.

This chain joins TRBV2 and TRBJ2-7; no firm D call. Germline values: CDR1 SNHLY, CDR2 FYNNEI. The CDR3 length is 12 residues. Trimming pared 4 bases from V and 6 bases from J, leaving 10 bases between. The CDR3 nucleotides read TGTGCCAGCAGTGGTGCGGCTGTCGAGCAGTACTTC. It encodes CASSGAAVEQYF.

This chain joins TRBV7-2 and TRBJ2-5; 9 nucleotides line up with TRBD2. V shed 5 bases and J 7 bases; nucleotides not matched to a gene: 14. The CDR3 has 16 amino acids. Germline-derived CDR1 and CDR2 are SGHTA and FQGNSA. The CDR3 DNA is TGTGCCAGCAGCCCCGGGACTAGCCTAAAAGGGGGGACCCAGTACTTC. It encodes CASSPGTSLKGGTQYF.

This chain connects TRBV6-5 to TRBJ2-1; D possibly corresponds to TRBD2 (5 bases). CDR1 is MNHEY, CDR2 SVGAGI, per germline. Trimming shortened V by 6 bases and J by 12 bases, and 18 bases separated the two germline ends. This CDR3 is 13 amino acids long. The CDR3 loop reads CASRPGYTMRQFF. CDR3 DNA: TGTGCCAGCAGACCGGGATATACCATGAGGCAGTTCTTC.

This clone was counted many times. The rearrangement joins TRBV4-3 to TRBJ1-1; D not certain. The V end was cut by 0 bases, the J end by 8 bases, with 10 bases between. The CDR3 covers 13 residues. Per the germline V gene, CDR1 is LGHNA and CDR2 is YSLEER. The CDR3 nucleotides are TGCGCCAGCAGCCAAGATCAGCAGACAGAAGCTTTCTTT. Its translation is CASSQDQQTEAFF.

This chain uses TRBV28 with TRBJ2-1, with 9 bases lining up with TRBD1. After removal of 5 bases from V and 4 bases from J, the junction contained 18 bases not matched to a gene. Germline V CDR1 and CDR2: MDHEN, SYDVKM. The length of the CDR3 is 19 residues. The CDR3 DNA follows: TGTGCCAGCAGTCCTTTATTGACCAAAAGGACAGGGGTATACAATGAGCAGTTCTTC. This gives the protein CASSPLLTKRTGVYNEQFF.

The table lists this clone with a few counts. The chain combines TRBV28 with TRBJ2-2; 8 bases match TRBD1. Germline CDR1 reads MDHEN; CDR2 reads SYDVKM. Trimming took 8 bases from V and 3 from J; bases not matched to a gene: 5. The CDR3 spans 14 residues. The CDR3 coding sequence is TGTGCCAGCCAAGGACAGGGTTACACCGGGGAGCTGTTTTTT. Its translation is CASQGQGYTGELFF.

This clone was observed a few times. The chain is built from TRBV28 and TRBJ2-6; D is unclear. The CDR3 loop spans 13 amino acids. Trimming stripped 11 bases from V and 0 bases from J, with 8 bases between. CDR1 and CDR2 from the germline V gene are MDHEN and SYDVKM. Written as DNA, the CDR3 is TGTGCCGCATTTAGCTCTGGGGCCAACGTCCTGACTTTC. This gives the protein CAAFSSGANVLTF. Full variable domain (remainder filled in from reference TRBV28 and TRBJ2-6): DVKVTQSSRYLVKRTGEKVFLECVQDMDHENMFWYRQDPGLGLRLIYFSYDVKMKEKGDIPEGYSVSREKKERFSLILESASTNQTSMYLCAAFSSGANVLTFGAGSRLTVL.

This clone came up a few times. V and J are TRBV5-1 and TRBJ2-7; TRBD2 agrees at 8 bases. The germline V gene has CDR1 SGHRS and CDR2 YFSETQ. The J segment lost 4 bases and the V segment lost 5 bases, leaving 11 bases of the junction unmatched. The CDR3 spans 15 residues. The CDR3 region has the DNA TGCGCCAGCAGTCCGACCGGGACTAGGGCTTACGAGCAGTACTTC. It translates to CASSPTGTRAYEQYF.

This clone was detected only a few times. The chain uses TRBV2 and TRBJ2-7, with D perhaps matching TRBD1 (6 bases). Trimming pared 6 bases from V and 10 bases from J, leaving 16 bases between. The germline V gene encodes CDR1 SNHLY and CDR2 FYNNEI. The CDR3 is 12 amino acids. CDR3 sequence reads: CASSSLRDTQYF. CDR3 DNA: TGTGCCAGCAGCTCCCTGAGGGACACACAGTACTTC.

This clone was found a few times. V is TRBV27 and J is TRBJ2-3, with TRBD2 as a possible D gene (5 bases). The CDR3 totals 16 residues. CDR1 and CDR2 (germline): MNHEY, SMNVEV (reference sequence). V was shortened by 3 bases and J by 7 bases, with 20 bases between the two germline ends. The CDR3 protein is CASSFRSTGWANTQYF. The CDR3 region has the DNA TGTGCCAGCAGTTTCAGATCAACGGGATGGGCAAATACGCAGTATTTT.

This clone was detected only a few times. The chain has TRBV6-5 and TRBJ2-7; 8 bases map to TRBD1. This CDR3 comprises 14 residues. Per germline, CDR1 MNHEY and CDR2 SVGAGI. V gave up 6 bases and J gave up 4 bases; unmatched junction bases: 8. The CDR3 DNA reads TGTGCCAGCAGCCAGGGGACAGGACCTTACGAGCAGTACTTC. Translated: CASSQGTGPYEQYF.

In this sample, this clone turned up a few times. The V and J genes are TRBV27 and TRBJ2-1; tentative D call: TRBD2 (5 bases). The CDR3 sequence is 15 residues long. V lost 3 bases and J lost 0, with 9 bases in between. Germline V gives CDR1 MNHEY, CDR2 SMNVEV (reference sequence). DNA for the CDR3: TGTGCCAGCAGTTTCGCCGGGGACTCCTACAATGAGCAGTTCTTC. Translated, it gives CASSFAGDSYNEQFF.

The chain recombines TRBV7-9 with TRBJ2-3, with 8 bases matching TRBD2. Germline V lookup: CDR1 SEHNR, CDR2 FQNEAQ (reference sequence). This CDR3 has 15 residues. V shed 5 bases and J 5 bases; nucleotides not matched to a gene: 9. CDR3 sequence reads: CASSEAGGLRDTQYF. CDR3 DNA sequence: TGTGCCAGCAGCGAGGCGGGAGGCCTACGAGATACGCAGTATTTT.